The next 21 T cell receptor beta chains were all read from a single sample in a study of blood T cell repertoires in COVID-19. The repertoire was sequenced with immunoSEQ multiplex PCR; TCRdb's copy has only in-frame clones and lacks some. The data show over 200,000 clones, 70% to 90% seen once. The sequencing sample was made of peripheral blood. These TCRs come from a man aged 30-40 years with COVID-19, enrolled during active disease.

V usage is TRBV6-1 and J usage is TRBJ2-5; a possible D gene is TRBD1 (5 bases). Germline assignment: CDR1 MNHNS and CDR2 SASEGT. The V and J ends lost 3 bases and 6 bases respectively, with 11 bases between them. The CDR3 totals 13 residues. CDR3 sequence (DNA): TGTGCCAGCAGTGACCAGGGTGCGAAGACCCAGTACTTC. Its protein product is CASSDQGAKTQYF.

The J gene is TRBJ2-1, the V gene TRBV7-3; 7 positions match TRBD2. This CDR3 region has 13 residues. Germline trimming cut 5 bases from V and 9 bases from J; bases unmatched to any gene: 7. Germline values: CDR1 SGHTA, CDR2 FQGTGA. CDR3 residues: CASSPRTRVEQFF. The DNA for the CDR3 is TGTGCCAGCAGCCCCCGGACTAGAGTTGAGCAGTTCTTC.

This clone was counted once. This chain uses TRBV28 with TRBJ1-4; TRBD1 might be the D (5 bases). The CDR3 runs 20 residues. V was trimmed by 1 base and J by 4 bases, leaving 25 bases between them. The V gene's germline CDR1 is MDHEN and CDR2 SYDVKM. The CDR3 sequence is CASSLSTPQSTGGRNEKLFF. CDR3 bases: TGTGCCAGCAGTTTATCTACCCCCCAGAGTACAGGCGGCCGTAATGAAAAACTGTTTTTT.

The chain uses TRBV4-3 and TRBJ1-2, with D possibly being TRBD1 (6 bases). V was cut by 0 bases and J by 6 bases, with 14 bases left in between. Germline V gene data show CDR1 as LGHNA and CDR2 as YSLEER. The CDR3 has 15 residues. The CDR3 here is CASSQDGQGPDGYTF. The CDR3 DNA follows: TGCGCCAGCAGCCAAGATGGGCAGGGGCCGGATGGCTACACCTTC.

This chain links TRBV6-2 or TRBV6-3 with TRBJ2-1; 9 bases map to TRBD2. V trimming: 5 bases; J trimming: 7 bases; junction bases outside the gene matches: 9. CDR3 size: 15 residues. The germline V gene encodes CDR1 MNHEY and CDR2 SVGEGT. CDR3 coding DNA: TGTGCCAGCAGTACCCCTAGCGGGATGGGAAATGAGCAGTTCTTC. This gives the protein CASSTPSGMGNEQFF.

This clone appeared a single time. The chain uses TRBV5-5 and TRBJ2-7, with D uncertain. The CDR3 is 15 amino acids. Germline V gene lookup returns CDR1 SGHKS and CDR2 YYEKEE (reference sequence). V was trimmed by 4 bases and J by 3 bases, leaving 17 bases between them. CDR3 coding DNA: TGTGCCAGCAGCCGGGTGGTCGTAGAGATCTACGAGCAGTACTTC. Its translation is CASSRVVVEIYEQYF.

This CDR3 reads CASSYRSTNEKLFF. CDR3 DNA: TGTGCCAGCAGCTACAGATCAACTAATGAAAAACTGTTTTTT. This chain connects TRBV3-1 (or the pseudogene TRBV3-2) to TRBJ1-4; no clear D gene. Germline CDR1 and CDR2: LGHDT and YNNKEL (reference sequence). The CDR3 runs 14 residues. Trimming cost V 5 bases and J 0 bases, with 7 bases left between them.

This chain connects TRBV19 to TRBJ1-2; TRBD1 might be the D (5 bases). With 7 bases removed from V and 4 bases from J, the gap between germline ends came to 13 bases. The CDR3 runs to 13 residues. Germline V CDR1 and CDR2: LNHDA, SQIVND (reference sequence). CDR3 in DNA: TGTGCCAGTATAGGGGCCTACCCCTATGGCTACACCTTC. Translated: CASIGAYPYGYTF. Supplemented by reference TRBV19 and TRBJ1-2, the full variable domain reads DGGITQSPKYLFRKEGQNVTLSCEQNLNHDAMYWYRQDPGQGLRLIYYSQIVNDFQKGDIAEGYSVSREKKESFPLTVTSAQKNPTAFYLCASIGAYPYGYTFGSGTRLTVV.

V gene TRBV13 combines with J gene TRBJ1-3; D gene ambiguous. The CDR3 runs 15 residues. The germline gives CDR1 PRHDT, CDR2 FYEKMQ (reference sequence). Trimming left V 0 bases short and J 1 base short, with 7 bases between. The DNA for the CDR3 is TGTGCCAGCAGCTTAGGCCGGGGTTCTGGAAACACCATATATTTT. Protein product: CASSLGRGSGNTIYF.

The chain recombines TRBV6-1 with TRBJ2-2, with TRBD1 identical over 8 bases. J lost 3 bases, V lost 2 bases, and 2 bases had no gene match. CDR3 length: 15 amino acids. Germline V gene sequence: CDR1 MNHNS, CDR2 SASEGT. This CDR3 is CASSEQGAHTGELFF. CDR3 in DNA: TGTGCCAGCAGTGAACAGGGGGCACACACCGGGGAGCTGTTTTTT.

The chain is built from TRBV5-5 and TRBJ1-2, with D possibly matching TRBD1 (6 bases). The CDR3 covers 15 residues. Per the germline V gene, CDR1 is SGHKS and CDR2 is YYEKEE (reference sequence). V was trimmed by 4 bases and J by 2 bases, leaving 15 bases between them. CDR3 nucleotide sequence: TGTGCCAGCAGCGTGCCCAGAGACAGGAACTATGGCTACACCTTC. This codes for CASSVPRDRNYGYTF.

The V and J genes are TRBV7-9 and TRBJ1-2, with D possibly matching TRBD1 (5 bases). Trimming took 5 bases from V and 6 from J, leaving 13 bases between them. This CDR3 comprises 13 residues. Per the germline V gene, CDR1 is SEHNR and CDR2 is FQNEAQ (reference sequence). CDR3 DNA sequence: TGTGCCAGCAGCCCGGACATGAACAATGGCTACACCTTC. Its translation: CASSPDMNNGYTF.

The chain uses TRBV11-2 and TRBJ2-7, with TRBD2 matching 7 bases. Germline trimming cut 6 bases from V and 0 bases from J; bases unmatched to any gene: 8. Per the germline V gene, CDR1 is SGHAT and CDR2 is FQNNGV. CDR3 length: 15 residues. The CDR3 here is CASRRLAQSSYEQYF. The CDR3 DNA reads TGTGCCAGCAGGCGACTAGCACAGAGCTCCTACGAGCAGTACTTC.

The chain couples TRBV7-9 to TRBJ2-7; D gene ambiguous. With 2 bases removed from V and 3 bases from J, the gap between germline ends came to 20 bases. CDR1 and CDR2 from the germline V gene are SEHNR and FQNEAQ (reference sequence). The CDR3 is 17 residues long. The CDR3 loop is CASSLLTQVWNGYEQYF. For the CDR3, the DNA is TGTGCCAGCAGCTTATTAACCCAGGTTTGGAACGGCTACGAGCAGTACTTC.

The chain links TRBV6-5 to TRBJ1-5, with 10 bases aligning to TRBD1. Trimming removed 6 bases from V and 3 bases from J; junction bases left unmatched: 5. The CDR3 extends over 15 amino acids. From germline, CDR1 is MNHEY and CDR2 SVGAGI. The CDR3 is CASRKGQGYNQPQHF. CDR3 DNA sequence: TGTGCCAGCAGAAAGGGACAGGGGTACAATCAGCCCCAGCATTTT.

This chain links TRBV6-2 or TRBV6-3 with TRBJ1-2, with TRBD1 as a possible D gene (5 bases). The germline gives CDR1 MNHEY, CDR2 SVGEGT. Deletions cut 6 bases from V and 8 bases from J, with 16 bases between. The CDR3 is made up of 13 amino acids. CDR3 nucleotides: TGTGCCAGCAGCTCTTTCGCAGGGATCGGCTACACCTTC. Protein product: CASSSFAGIGYTF.

This chain links TRBV4-2 with TRBJ2-4; TRBD2 matches 12 bases. The CDR3 has 16 amino acids. The V and J ends lost 0 bases and 8 bases, in that order; junction bases with no gene match: 5. Germline loops: CDR1 LGHNA, CDR2 YNFKEQ. The CDR3 loop reads CASSQDSSGGADIQYF. The CDR3 bases are TGTGCCAGCAGCCAAGATTCTAGCGGGGGGGCCGACATTCAGTACTTC.

The rearrangement joins TRBV5-1 to TRBJ2-1; 7 bases are shared with TRBD1. Germline trimming cut 0 bases from V and 3 bases from J; bases unmatched to any gene: 6. There are 16 residues in the CDR3. From germline, CDR1 is SGHRS and CDR2 YFSETQ. In DNA form, the CDR3 reads TGCGCCAGCAGCTTGGCCGGGACAGCAAACTACAATGAGCAGTTCTTC. Translation gives CASSLAGTANYNEQFF.

The count of this clone is one. This chain links TRBV25-1 with TRBJ1-3, with D possibly TRBD1 on 5 matching bases. Germline V gene sequence: CDR1 MGHDK, CDR2 SYGVNS. Deletions cut 3 bases from V and 4 bases from J, with 19 bases between. The CDR3 has 17 residues. CDR3 DNA: TGTGCCAGCAGTGACTGGGGCGACACCAAAACAGGAAACACCATATATTTT. Translating it yields CASSDWGDTKTGNTIYF.

The V call is TRBV11-3, the J call TRBJ2-1, with 9 bases matching TRBD1. This CDR3 has 14 amino acids. Trimming took 5 bases from V and 4 from J; bases not matched to a gene: 3. Looked up from germline, CDR1 is SGHNT and CDR2 is YENEEA. The CDR3 region has the DNA TGTGCCAGCAGCAAGGGACAGGGTTACAATGAGCAGTTCTTC. Protein sequence: CASSKGQGYNEQFF. Using reference TRBV11-3 and TRBJ2-1 for the parts outside the CDR3, the full variable domain is EAGVVQSPRYKIIEKKQPVAFWCNPISGHNTLYWYLQNLGQGPELLIRYENEEAVDDSQLPKDRFSAERLKGVDSTLKIQPAELGDSAVYLCASSKGQGYNEQFFGPGTRLTVL.

The chain couples TRBV18 to TRBJ1-5; tentatively, D is TRBD1 (6 bases). The V gene's germline CDR1 is KGHSH and CDR2 LQKENI. The CDR3 is 15 amino acids. Trimming shortened V by 2 bases and J by 4 bases, and 12 bases separated the two germline ends. The CDR3 DNA reads as TGTGCCAGCTCACCAGGGACATTAGTTAATCAGCCCCAGCATTTT. Protein sequence: CASSPGTLVNQPQHF.